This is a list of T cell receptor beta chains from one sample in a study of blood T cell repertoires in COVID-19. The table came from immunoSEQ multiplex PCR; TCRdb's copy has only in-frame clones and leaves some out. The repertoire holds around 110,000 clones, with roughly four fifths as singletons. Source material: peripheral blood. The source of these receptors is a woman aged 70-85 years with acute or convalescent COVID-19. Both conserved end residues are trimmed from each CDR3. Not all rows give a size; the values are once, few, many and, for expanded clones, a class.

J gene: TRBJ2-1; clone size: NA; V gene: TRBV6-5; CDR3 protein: ASSRLAGGPDEQF
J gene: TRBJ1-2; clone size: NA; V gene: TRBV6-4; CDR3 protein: ASSKTQGYGYT
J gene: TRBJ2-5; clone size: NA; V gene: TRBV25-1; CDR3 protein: ASGGDYQETQY
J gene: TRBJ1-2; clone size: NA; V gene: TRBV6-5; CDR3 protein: ASRVQGNGYGYT
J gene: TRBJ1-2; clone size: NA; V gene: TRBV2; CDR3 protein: ASSPGYGRGYT
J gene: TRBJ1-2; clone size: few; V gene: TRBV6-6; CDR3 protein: ASSYAPGQNYGYT
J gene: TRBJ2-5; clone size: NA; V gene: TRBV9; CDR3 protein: ASSEGTGGRTQY
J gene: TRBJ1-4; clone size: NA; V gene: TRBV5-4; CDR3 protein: ASRTGGPNEKLF
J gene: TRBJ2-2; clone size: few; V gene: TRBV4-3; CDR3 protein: ASSLGLGNTGELF
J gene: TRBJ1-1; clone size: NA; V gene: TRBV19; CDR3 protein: ASSREGDTEAF
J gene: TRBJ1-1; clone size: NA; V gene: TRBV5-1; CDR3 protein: ASRPGGGNTEAF
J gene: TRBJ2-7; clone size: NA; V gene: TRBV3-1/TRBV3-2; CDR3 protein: ASSQVPWDSPYEQY
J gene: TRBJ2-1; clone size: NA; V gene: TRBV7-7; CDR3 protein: ASSRGLQHEQF
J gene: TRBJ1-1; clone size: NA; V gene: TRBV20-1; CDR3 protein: SASGGTEAF
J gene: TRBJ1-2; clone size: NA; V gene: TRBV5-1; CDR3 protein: ASSLAVPGGSYGYT
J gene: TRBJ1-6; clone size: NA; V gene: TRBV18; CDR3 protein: ASSRAGGYSPLH
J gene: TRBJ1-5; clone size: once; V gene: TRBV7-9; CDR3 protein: ASSLGTGGIGSSNQPQH
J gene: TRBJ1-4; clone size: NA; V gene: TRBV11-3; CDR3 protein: ASSLNYANEKLF
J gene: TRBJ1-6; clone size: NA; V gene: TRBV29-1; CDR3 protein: SVGEGKGSPLH
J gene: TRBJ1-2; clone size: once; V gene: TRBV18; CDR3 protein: ASSPLIPRQGNYYGYT
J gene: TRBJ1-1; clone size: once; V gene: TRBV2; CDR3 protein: ASSELGHEGTEAF
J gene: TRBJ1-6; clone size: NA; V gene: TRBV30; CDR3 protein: AWSPGTGGFYNSPLH
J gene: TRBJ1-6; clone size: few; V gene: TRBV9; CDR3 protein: ASSTQTGANSPLH